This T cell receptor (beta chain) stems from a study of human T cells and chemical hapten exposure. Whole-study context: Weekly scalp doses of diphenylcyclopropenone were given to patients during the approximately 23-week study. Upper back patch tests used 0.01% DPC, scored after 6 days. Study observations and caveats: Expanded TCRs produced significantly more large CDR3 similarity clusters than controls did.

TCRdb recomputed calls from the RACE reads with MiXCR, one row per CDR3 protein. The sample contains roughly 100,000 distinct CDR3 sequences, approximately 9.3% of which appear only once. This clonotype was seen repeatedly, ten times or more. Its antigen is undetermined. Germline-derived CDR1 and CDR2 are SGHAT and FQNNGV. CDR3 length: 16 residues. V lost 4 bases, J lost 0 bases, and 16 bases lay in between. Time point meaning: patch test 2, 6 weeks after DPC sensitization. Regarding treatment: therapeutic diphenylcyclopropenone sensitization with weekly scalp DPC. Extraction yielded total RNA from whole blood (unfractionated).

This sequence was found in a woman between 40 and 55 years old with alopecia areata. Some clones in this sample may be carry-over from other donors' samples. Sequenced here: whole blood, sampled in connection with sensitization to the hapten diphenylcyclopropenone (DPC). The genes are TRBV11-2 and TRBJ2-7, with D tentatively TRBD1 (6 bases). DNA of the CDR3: TGTGCCAGCAGCTCCCTTACCGGGACAATCTCCTACGAGCAGTACTTC. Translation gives CASSSLTGTISYEQYF.